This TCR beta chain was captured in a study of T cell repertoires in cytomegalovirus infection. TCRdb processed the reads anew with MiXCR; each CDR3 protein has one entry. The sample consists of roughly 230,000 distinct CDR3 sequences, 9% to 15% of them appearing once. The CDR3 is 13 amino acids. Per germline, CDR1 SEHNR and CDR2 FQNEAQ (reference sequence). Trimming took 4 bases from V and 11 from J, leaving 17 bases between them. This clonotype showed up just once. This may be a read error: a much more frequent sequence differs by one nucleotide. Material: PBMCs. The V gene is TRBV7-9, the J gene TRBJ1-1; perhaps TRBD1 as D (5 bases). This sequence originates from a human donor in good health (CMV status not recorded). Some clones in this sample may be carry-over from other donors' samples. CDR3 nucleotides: TGTGCCAGCAGCTCAGACAGCCCGACGGGTGCTTTCTTT. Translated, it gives CASSSDSPTGAFF.